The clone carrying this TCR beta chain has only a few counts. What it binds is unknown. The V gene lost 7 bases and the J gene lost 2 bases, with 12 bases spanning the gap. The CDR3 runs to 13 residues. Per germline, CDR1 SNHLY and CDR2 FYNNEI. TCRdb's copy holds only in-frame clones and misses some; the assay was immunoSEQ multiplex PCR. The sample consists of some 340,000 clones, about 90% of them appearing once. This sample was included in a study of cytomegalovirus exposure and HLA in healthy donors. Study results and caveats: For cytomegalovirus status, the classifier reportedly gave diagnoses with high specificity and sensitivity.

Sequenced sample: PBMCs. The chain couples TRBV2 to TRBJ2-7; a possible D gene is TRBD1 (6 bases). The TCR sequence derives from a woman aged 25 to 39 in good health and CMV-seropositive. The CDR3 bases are TGTGCCAGCACCGAGGGGGAAACCTACGAGCAGTACTTC. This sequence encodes CASTEGETYEQYF.